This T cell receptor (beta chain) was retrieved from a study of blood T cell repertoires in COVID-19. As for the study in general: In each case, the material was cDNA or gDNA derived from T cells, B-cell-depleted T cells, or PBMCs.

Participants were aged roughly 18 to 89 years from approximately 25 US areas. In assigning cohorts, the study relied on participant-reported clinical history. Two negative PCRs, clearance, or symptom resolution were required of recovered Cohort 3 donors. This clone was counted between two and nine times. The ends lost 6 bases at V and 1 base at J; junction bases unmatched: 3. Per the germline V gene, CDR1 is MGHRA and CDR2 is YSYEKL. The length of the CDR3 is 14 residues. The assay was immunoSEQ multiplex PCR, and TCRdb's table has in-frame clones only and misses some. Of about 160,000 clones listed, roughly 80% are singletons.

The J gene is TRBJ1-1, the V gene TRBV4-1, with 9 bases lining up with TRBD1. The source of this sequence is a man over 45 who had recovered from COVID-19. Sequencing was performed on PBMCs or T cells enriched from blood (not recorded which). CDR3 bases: TGCGCCAGCAGACCGGGACAGGGGAACACTGAAGCTTTCTTT. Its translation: CASRPGQGNTEAFF.